The source of this T cell receptor (beta chain) is a study of blood T cell repertoires in COVID-19. Germline CDR1 reads ENHRY; CDR2 reads SYGVKD. V lost 2 bases and J 2 bases, leaving 7 bases between the germline ends. The CDR3 is 14 amino acids. The data were produced by immunoSEQ multiplex PCR, yet TCRdb's version contains in-frame clones alone and is incomplete. This table has approximately 300,000 clones, roughly nine tenths appearing once. This rearrangement joins TRBV10-3 to TRBJ2-1; maybe TRBD1 (6 bases). The sample was peripheral blood. The clonotype comes from a man between 18 and 29 years old who had recovered from COVID-19. CDR3 in amino acids: CAISEEGAYNEQFF. As DNA, the CDR3 is TGTGCCATCAGTGAGGAGGGGGCCTACAATGAGCAGTTCTTC.